This entry is about one TCR beta chain. Its antigen is unidentified. Per germline, CDR1 LNHDA and CDR2 SQIVND (reference sequence). V shed 5 bases, J shed 3 bases, and the junction held 9 bases outside the gene matches. This CDR3 has 18 residues. The repertoire was sequenced with immunoSEQ multiplex PCR; TCRdb's copy has only in-frame clones and lacks some. This table has about 6,300 clones, approximately 73% appearing once. This entry belongs to a study of early stage breast cancer tumors. Study context: Each sample averaged approximately 9.6-fold read coverage. Study-level results: Enriched TCRB sequences shared across patients were mostly commonly generated sequences. Blood repertoires resembled normal breast more than tumor.

This rearrangement joins TRBV19 to TRBJ2-3, with 15 nucleotides matching TRBD2. The clonotype comes from a person aged 40 to 49 with breast cancer. Sequences were obtained from normal breast tissue next to the tumor. The CDR3 reads CASSPGLAGGVGTDTQYF. The DNA of the CDR3 is TGTGCCAGTAGTCCCGGACTAGCGGGAGGGGTGGGTACAGATACGCAGTATTTT.